Below are 5 T cell receptor beta chains sequenced from a single sample in a study of cytomegalovirus exposure and HLA in healthy donors. The PCR used 60 Vbeta and 13 Jbeta primers. The method was immunoSEQ multiplex PCR; TCRdb's version includes in-frame clones alone and lacks a portion of them. The data show 110,000 or so clones, around 66% seen once. Sequencing input: PBMCs. All receptors come from a man in his late teens or twenties in good health and CMV-seropositive.

The rearrangement uses TRBV2 and TRBJ1-6, with 11 bases that match TRBD1. Per the germline V gene, CDR1 is SNHLY and CDR2 is FYNNEI. V lost 7 bases to trimming and J lost 5 bases; unmatched junction nucleotides: 4. This CDR3 is 15 amino acids long. This CDR3 is CASTGQGANNSPLHF. DNA of the CDR3: TGTGCCAGCACCGGACAGGGGGCAAATAATTCACCCCTCCACTTT.

The chain employs TRBV6-6 and TRBJ1-1; 7 nucleotides match TRBD1. The germline CDR1 and CDR2 sequences are MNHNY and SVGAGI (reference sequence). With 5 bases clipped from V and 11 bases from J, the junction kept 14 bases outside the gene matches. This CDR3 comprises 14 residues. The CDR3: CASSRDRDPARAFF. The CDR3 bases are TGTGCCAGCAGTCGAGACAGGGATCCCGCCCGGGCTTTCTTT.

This chain's CDR3 is CATFTSGGNQETQYF. CDR3 sequence (DNA): TGCGCCACCTTTACTAGCGGGGGTAACCAAGAGACCCAGTACTTC. V gene TRBV10-1 combines with J gene TRBJ2-5; 11 nucleotides line up with TRBD2. The CDR3 is made up of 15 amino acids. Trimming cost V 10 bases and J 0 bases; bases outside gene matches: 7. CDR1 and CDR2 (germline): WNHNN, SYGVQD (reference sequence).

V gene TRBV19 combines with J gene TRBJ1-2; D is perhaps TRBD1 (5 bases). Per the germline V gene, CDR1 is LNHDA and CDR2 is SQIVND (reference sequence). This CDR3 contains 13 residues. The V end was cut by 5 bases, the J end by 4 bases, with 11 bases between. The CDR3 DNA is TGTGCCAGTAGTTTGGGGCGGGGCTATGGCTACACCTTC. As protein: CASSLGRGYGYTF.

This clone showed up just a few times. The chain links TRBV5-1 to TRBJ1-5; TRBD1 might be the D (5 bases). Looked up from germline, CDR1 is SGHRS and CDR2 is YFSETQ. The CDR3 has 15 amino acids. V lost 2 bases and J lost 3, with 12 bases in between. CDR3 in amino acids: CASSLRTPDNQPQHF. CDR3 DNA: TGCGCCAGCAGCTTACGGACACCCGACAATCAGCCCCAGCATTTT. The whole variable domain, filled in from reference TRBV5-1 and TRBJ1-5, reads KAGVTQTPRYLIKTRGQQVTLSCSPISGHRSVSWYQQTPGQGLQFLFEYFSETQRNKGNFPGRFSGRQFSNSRSEMNVSTLELGDSALYLCASSLRTPDNQPQHFGDGTRLSIL.